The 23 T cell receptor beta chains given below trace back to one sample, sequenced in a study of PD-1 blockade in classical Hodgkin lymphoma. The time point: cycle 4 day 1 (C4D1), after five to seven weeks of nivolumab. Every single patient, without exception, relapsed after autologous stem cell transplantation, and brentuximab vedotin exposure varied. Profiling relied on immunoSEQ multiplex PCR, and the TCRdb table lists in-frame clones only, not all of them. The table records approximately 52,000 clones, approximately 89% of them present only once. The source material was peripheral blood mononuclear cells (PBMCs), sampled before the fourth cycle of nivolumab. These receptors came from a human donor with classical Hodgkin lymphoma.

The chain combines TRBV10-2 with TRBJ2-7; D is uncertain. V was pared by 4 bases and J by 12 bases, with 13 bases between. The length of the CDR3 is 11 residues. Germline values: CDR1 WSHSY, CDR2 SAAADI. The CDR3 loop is CASSAEGRRYF. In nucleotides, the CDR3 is TGCGCCAGCAGTGCTGAAGGTCGGCGGTACTTC.

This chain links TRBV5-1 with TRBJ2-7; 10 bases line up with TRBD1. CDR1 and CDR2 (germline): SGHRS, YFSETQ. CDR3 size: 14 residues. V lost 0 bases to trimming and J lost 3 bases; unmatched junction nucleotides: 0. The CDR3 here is CASSLGTGGYEQYF. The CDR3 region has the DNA TGCGCCAGCAGCTTGGGGACAGGGGGCTACGAGCAGTACTTC.

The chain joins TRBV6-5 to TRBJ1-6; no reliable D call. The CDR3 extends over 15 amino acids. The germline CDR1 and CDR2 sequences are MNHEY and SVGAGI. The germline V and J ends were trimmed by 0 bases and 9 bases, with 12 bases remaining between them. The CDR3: CASSYSTGLISPLHF. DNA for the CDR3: TGTGCCAGCAGTTACTCGACTGGGTTAATTTCACCCCTCCACTTT.

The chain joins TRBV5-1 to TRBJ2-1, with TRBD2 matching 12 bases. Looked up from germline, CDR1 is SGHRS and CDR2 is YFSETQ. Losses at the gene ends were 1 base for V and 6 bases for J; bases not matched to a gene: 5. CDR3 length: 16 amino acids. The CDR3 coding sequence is TGCGCCAGCAGCTTGACCCTAGCGGGGGGGCTCAATGAGCAGTTCTTC. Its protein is CASSLTLAGGLNEQFF.

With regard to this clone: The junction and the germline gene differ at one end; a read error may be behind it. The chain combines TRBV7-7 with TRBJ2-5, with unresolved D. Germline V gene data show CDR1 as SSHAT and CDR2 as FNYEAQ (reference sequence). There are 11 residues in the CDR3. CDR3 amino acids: CASSSQETQYF. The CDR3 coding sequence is TGTGCTAGCAGCTCTCAAGAGACCCAGTACTTC.

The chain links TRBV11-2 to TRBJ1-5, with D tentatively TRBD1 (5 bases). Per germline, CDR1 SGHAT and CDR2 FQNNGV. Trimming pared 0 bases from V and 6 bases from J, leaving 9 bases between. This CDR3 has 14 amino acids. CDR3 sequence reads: CASSLEGVRQPQHF. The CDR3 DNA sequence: TGTGCCAGCAGCTTAGAGGGGGTACGTCAGCCCCAGCATTTT.

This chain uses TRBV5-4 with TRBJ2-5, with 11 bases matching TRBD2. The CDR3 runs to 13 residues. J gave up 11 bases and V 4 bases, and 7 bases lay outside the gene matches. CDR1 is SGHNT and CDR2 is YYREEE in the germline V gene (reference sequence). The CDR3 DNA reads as TGTGCCAGCAGCCGAGGACTAGCGGGTAGTCAGTACTTC. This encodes CASSRGLAGSQYF.

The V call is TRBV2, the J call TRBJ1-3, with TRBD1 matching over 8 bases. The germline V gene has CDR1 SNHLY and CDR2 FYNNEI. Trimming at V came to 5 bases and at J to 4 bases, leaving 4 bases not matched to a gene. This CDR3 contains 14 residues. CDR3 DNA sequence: TGTGCCAGCAGTCCAGGGGGCCGAGGAAACACCATATATTTT. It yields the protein CASSPGGRGNTIYF.

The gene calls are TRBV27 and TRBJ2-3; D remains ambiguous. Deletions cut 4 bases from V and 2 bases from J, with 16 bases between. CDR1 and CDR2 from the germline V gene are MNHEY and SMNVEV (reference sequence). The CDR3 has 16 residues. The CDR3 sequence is CASSSTPRHITDTQYF. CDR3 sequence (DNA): TGTGCCAGCAGTTCGACCCCGAGACACATCACAGATACGCAGTATTTT.

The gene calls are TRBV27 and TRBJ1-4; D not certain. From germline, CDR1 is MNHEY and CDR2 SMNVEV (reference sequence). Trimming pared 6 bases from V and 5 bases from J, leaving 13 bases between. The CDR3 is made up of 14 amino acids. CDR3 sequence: CASSLTVLNEKLFF. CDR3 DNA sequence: TGTGCCAGCAGCCTCACGGTTCTGAATGAAAAACTGTTTTTT.

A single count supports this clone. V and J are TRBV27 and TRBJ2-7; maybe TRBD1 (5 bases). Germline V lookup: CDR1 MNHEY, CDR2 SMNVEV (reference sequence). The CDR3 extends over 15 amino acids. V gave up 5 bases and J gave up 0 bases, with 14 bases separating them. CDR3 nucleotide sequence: TGTGCCAGCAGTACTACAGGCGAAAGCTCCTACGAGCAGTACTTC. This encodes CASSTTGESSYEQYF.

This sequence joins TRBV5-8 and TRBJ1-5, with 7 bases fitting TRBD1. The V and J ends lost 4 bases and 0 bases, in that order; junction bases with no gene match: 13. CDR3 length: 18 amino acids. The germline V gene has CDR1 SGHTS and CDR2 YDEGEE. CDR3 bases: TGTGCCAGCAGCACGCTATTGTACGACAGGGATAGCAATCAGCCCCAGCATTTT. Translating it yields CASSTLLYDRDSNQPQHF.

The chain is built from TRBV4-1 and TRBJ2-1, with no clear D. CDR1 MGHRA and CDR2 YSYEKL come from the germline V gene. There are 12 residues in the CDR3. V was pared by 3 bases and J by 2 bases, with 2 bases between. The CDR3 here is CASSQTYNEQFF. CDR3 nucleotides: TGCGCCAGCAGCCAGACCTACAATGAGCAGTTCTTC.

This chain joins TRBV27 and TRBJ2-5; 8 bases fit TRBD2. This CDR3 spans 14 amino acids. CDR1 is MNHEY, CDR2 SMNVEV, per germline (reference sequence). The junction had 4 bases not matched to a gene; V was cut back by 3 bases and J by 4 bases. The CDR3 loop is CASSFLAGLETQYF. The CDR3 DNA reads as TGTGCCAGCAGTTTTTTAGCGGGGCTAGAGACCCAGTACTTC.

The CDR3 region is CASSPPGLESDTQYF. DNA for the CDR3: TGCGCCAGCAGTCCCCCGGGACTAGAAAGCGATACGCAGTATTTT. V is TRBV23-1 and J is TRBJ2-3, with TRBD2 identical over 8 bases. TRBV23-1 is marked as an open reading frame, function uncertain. This CDR3 contains 15 residues. V shed 4 bases, J shed 6 bases, and the junction held 9 bases outside the gene matches.

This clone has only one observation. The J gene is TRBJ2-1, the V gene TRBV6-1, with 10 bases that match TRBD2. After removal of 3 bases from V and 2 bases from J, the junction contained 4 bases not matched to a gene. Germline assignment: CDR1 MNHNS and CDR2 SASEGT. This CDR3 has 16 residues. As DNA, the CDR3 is TGTGCCAGCAGTGATTCTAGCGGGGGCGCCTACAATGAGCAGTTCTTC. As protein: CASSDSSGGAYNEQFF.

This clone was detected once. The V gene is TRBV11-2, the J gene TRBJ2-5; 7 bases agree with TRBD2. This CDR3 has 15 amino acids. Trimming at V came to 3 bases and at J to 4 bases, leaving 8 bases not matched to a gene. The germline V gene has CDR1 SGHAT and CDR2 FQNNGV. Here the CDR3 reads CASSFVTAGRETQYF. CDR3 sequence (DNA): TGTGCCAGCAGCTTTGTGACAGCGGGGCGAGAGACCCAGTACTTC.

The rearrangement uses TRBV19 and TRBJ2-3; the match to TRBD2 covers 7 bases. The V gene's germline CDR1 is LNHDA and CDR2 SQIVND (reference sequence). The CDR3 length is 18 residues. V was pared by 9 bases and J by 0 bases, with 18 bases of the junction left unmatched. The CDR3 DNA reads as TGTGCCAGCTCTACGGGGAGGGGAAGATTTTCTAGCACAGATACGCAGTATTTT. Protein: CASSTGRGRFSSTDTQYF.

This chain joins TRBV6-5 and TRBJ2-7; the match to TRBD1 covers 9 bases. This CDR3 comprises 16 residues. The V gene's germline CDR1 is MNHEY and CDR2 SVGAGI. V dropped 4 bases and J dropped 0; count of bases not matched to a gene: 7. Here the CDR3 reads CASSSGTGPFSYEQYF. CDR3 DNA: TGTGCCAGCAGTTCCGGGACAGGGCCCTTCTCCTACGAGCAGTACTTC.

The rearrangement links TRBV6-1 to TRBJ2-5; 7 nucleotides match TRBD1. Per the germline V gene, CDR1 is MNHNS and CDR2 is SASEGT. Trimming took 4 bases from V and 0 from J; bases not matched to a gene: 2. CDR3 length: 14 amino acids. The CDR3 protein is CASSGQGYQETQYF. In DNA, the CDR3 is TGTGCCAGCAGTGGACAGGGATACCAAGAGACCCAGTACTTC.

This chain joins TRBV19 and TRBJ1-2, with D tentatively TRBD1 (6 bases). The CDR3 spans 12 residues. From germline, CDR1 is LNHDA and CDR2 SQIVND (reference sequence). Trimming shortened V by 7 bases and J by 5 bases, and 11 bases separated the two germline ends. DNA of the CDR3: TGTGCCAGTACAGGGGATAAGTATGGCTACACCTTC. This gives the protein CASTGDKYGYTF.

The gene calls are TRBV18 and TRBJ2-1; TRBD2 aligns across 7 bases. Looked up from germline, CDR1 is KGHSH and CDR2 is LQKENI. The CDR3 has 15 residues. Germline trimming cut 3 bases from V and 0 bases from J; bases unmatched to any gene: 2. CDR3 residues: CASSPRGNSYNEQFF. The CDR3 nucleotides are TGTGCCAGCTCACCGCGGGGGAACTCCTACAATGAGCAGTTCTTC.

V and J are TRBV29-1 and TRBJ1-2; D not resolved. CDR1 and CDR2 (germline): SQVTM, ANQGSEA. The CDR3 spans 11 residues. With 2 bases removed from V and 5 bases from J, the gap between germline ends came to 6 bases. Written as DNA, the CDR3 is TGCAGCGTTGAAAGAGATTATGGCTACACCTTC. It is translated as CSVERDYGYTF.